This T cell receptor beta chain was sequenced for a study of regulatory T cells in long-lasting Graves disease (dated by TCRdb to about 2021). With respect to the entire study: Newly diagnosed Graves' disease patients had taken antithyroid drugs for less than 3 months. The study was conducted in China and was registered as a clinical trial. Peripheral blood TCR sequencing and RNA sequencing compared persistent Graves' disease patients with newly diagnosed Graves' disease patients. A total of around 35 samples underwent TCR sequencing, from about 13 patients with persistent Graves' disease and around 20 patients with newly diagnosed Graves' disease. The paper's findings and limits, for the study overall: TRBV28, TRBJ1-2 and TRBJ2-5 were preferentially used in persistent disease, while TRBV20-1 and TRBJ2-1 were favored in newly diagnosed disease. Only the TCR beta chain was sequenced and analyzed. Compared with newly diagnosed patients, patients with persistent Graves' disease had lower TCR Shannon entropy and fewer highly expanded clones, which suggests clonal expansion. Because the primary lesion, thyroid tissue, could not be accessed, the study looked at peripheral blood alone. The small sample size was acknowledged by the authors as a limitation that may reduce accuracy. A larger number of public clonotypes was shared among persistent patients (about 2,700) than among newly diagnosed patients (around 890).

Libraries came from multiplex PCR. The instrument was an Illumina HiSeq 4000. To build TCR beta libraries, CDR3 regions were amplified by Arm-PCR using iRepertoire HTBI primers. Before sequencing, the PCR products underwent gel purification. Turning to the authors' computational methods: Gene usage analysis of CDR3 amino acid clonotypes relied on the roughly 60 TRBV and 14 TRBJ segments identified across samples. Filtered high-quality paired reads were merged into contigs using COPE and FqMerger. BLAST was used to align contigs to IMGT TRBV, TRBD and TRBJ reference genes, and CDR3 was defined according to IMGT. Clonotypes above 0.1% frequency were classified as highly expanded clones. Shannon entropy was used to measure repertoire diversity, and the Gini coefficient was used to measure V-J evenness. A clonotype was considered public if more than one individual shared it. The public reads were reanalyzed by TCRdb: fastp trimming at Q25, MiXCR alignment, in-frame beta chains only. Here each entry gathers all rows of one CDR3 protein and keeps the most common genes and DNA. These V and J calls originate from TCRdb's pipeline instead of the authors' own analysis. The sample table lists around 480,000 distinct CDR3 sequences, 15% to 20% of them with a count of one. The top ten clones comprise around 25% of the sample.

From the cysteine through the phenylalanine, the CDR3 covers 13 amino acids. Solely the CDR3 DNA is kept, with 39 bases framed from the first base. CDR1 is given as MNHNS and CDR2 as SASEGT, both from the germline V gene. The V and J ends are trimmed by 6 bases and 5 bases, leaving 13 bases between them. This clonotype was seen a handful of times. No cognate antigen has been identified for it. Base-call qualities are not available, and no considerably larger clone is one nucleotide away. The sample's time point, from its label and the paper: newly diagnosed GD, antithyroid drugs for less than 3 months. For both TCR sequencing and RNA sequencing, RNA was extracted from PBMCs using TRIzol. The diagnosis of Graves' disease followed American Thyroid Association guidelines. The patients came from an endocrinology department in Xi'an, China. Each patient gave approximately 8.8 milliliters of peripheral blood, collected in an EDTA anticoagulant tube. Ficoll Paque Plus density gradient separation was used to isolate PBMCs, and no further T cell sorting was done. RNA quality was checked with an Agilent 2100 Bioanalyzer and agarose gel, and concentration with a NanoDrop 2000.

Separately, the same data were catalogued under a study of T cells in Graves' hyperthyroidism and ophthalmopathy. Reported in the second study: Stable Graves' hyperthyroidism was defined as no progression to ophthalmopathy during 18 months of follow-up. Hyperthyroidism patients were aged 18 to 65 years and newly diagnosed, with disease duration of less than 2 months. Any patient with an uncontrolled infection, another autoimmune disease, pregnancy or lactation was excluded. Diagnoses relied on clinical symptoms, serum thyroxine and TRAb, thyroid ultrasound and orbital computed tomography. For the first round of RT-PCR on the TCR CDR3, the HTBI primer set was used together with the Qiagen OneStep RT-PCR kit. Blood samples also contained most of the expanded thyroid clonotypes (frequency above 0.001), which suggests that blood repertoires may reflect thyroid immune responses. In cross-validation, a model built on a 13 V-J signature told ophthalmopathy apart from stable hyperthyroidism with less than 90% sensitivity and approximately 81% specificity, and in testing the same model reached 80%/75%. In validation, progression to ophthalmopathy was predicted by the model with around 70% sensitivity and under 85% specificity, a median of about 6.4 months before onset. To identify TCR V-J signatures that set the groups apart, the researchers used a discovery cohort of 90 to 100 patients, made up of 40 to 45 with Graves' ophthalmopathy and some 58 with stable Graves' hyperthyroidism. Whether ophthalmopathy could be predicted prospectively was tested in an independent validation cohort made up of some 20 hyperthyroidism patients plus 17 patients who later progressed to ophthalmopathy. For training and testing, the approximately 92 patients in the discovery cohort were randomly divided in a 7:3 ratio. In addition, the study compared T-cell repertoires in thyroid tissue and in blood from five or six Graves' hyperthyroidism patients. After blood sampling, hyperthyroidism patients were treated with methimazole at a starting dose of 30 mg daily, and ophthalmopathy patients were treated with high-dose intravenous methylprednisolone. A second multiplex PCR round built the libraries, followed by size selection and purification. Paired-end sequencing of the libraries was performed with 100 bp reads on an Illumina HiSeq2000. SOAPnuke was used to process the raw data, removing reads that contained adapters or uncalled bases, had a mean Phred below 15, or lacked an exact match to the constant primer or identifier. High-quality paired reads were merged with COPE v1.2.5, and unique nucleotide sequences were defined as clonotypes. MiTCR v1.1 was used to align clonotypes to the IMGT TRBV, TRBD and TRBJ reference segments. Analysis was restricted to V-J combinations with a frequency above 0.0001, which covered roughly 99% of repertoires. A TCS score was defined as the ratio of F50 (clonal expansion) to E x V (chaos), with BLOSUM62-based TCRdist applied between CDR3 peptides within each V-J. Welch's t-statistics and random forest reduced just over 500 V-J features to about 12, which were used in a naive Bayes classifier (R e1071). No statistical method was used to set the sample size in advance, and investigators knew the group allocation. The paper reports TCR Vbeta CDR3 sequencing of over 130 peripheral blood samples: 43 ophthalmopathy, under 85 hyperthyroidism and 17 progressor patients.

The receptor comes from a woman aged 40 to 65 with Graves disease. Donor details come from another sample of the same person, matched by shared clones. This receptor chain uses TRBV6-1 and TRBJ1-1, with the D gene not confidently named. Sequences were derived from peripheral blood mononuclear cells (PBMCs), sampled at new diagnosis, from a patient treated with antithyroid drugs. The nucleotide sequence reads TGTGCCAGCAGCCCGACGAGCGGAACTGAAGCTTTCTTT. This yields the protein CASSPTSGTEAFF.